Following are 9 T cell receptor beta chains from one sample sequenced in a study of T cell responses to AZD1222 COVID-19 vaccine. Profiled with immunoSEQ multiplex PCR; TCRdb holds only in-frame clones, not every one. The sample shows 75,000 to 90,000 clones, around 88% of them seen only once. This sample comprised peripheral blood, obtained on day 0 of AZD1222 vaccination. Receptors originate from an adult in good health.

The chain combines TRBV7-9 with TRBJ1-5, with D possibly TRBD1 on 5 matching bases. There are 14 residues in the CDR3. Per the germline V gene, CDR1 is SEHNR and CDR2 is FQNEAQ (reference sequence). Trimming took 0 bases from V and 7 from J, leaving 10 bases between them. The CDR3 DNA is TGTGCCAGCAGCTTAGCAGGGGACGGGCAGCCCCAGCATTTT. It is translated as CASSLAGDGQPQHF.

V is TRBV29-1 and J is TRBJ1-4; 8 bases fit TRBD1. The CDR3 totals 15 residues. CDR1 is SQVTM and CDR2 is ANQGSEA in the germline V gene. V was pared by 1 base and J by 3 bases, with 4 bases of the junction left unmatched. This chain's CDR3 is CSVEGTGSPNEKLFF. CDR3 nucleotides: TGCAGCGTTGAAGGGACAGGGTCCCCTAATGAAAAACTGTTTTTT.

This chain links TRBV3-1 (or the pseudogene TRBV3-2) with TRBJ2-3; TRBD2 aligns across 7 bases. This CDR3 spans 14 amino acids. The V gene end was trimmed by 3 bases and the J gene end by 6 bases; junction bases not matched to a gene: 6. Germline V gene data show CDR1 as LGHDT and CDR2 as YNNKEL (reference sequence). This CDR3 is CASSQATSPDTQYF. CDR3 bases: TGTGCCAGCAGCCAGGCGACTAGCCCCGATACGCAGTATTTT.

The V gene is TRBV5-1, the J gene TRBJ2-3, with 12 bases identical to TRBD2. The germline V gene encodes CDR1 SGHRS and CDR2 YFSETQ. The ends lost 4 bases at V and 5 bases at J; junction bases unmatched: 11. The CDR3 runs to 17 residues. For the CDR3, the DNA is TGCGCCAGCAGCCCCCCTAGCGGGGGGGCCCGATTAGATACGCAGTATTTT. Its translation: CASSPPSGGARLDTQYF.

The chain joins TRBV28 to TRBJ2-7; 9 nucleotides align to TRBD2. Looked up from germline, CDR1 is MDHEN and CDR2 is SYDVKM. V was pared by 3 bases and J by 5 bases, with 5 bases of the junction left unmatched. This CDR3 is 14 amino acids long. CDR3 region: CASSLASGTNEQYF. The CDR3 coding sequence is TGTGCCAGCAGTTTGGCTAGCGGGACTAACGAGCAGTACTTC.

The gene calls are TRBV5-1 and TRBJ1-1; 8 bases align to TRBD1. The CDR3 totals 15 residues. The V gene's germline CDR1 is SGHRS and CDR2 YFSETQ. J gave up 5 bases and V 4 bases, and 10 bases lay outside the gene matches. CDR3 amino acids: CASSTGQGEGTEAFF. As DNA, the CDR3 is TGCGCCAGCAGCACCGGACAGGGAGAGGGAACTGAAGCTTTCTTT.

This chain joins TRBV6-5 and TRBJ2-7, with D possibly being TRBD2 (5 bases). Germline V CDR1 and CDR2: MNHEY, SVGAGI. The ends were cut back, 2 bases at V and 5 bases at J, with 16 bases in the middle. CDR3 length equals 15 residues. In DNA form, the CDR3 reads TGTGCCAGCAGTTACCGGGTCGGGCGTAGCGACGAGCAGTACTTC. Protein product: CASSYRVGRSDEQYF.

In nucleotides, the CDR3 is TGTGCCAGCAGTCCGCCAGGGGGCCACTATGGCTACACCTTC. This gives the protein CASSPPGGHYGYTF. The V and J genes are TRBV27 and TRBJ1-2; TRBD1 agrees at 8 bases. In germline, CDR1 is MNHEY, CDR2 SMNVEV (reference sequence). The CDR3 spans 14 residues. V lost 5 bases and J lost 3; bases outside the gene matches: 5.

V usage is TRBV3-1 (or the pseudogene TRBV3-2) and J usage is TRBJ2-3; tentative D call: TRBD1 (8 bases). Germline assignment: CDR1 LGHDT and CDR2 YNNKEL (reference sequence). CDR3 length: 19 amino acids. The V gene lost 5 bases and the J gene lost 1 base, with 25 bases spanning the gap. The CDR3 coding sequence is TGTGCCAGCAGCAAACAGGGGGGGATTAGTTCCGTGGGCACAGATACGCAGTATTTT. It is translated as CASSKQGGISSVGTDTQYF.